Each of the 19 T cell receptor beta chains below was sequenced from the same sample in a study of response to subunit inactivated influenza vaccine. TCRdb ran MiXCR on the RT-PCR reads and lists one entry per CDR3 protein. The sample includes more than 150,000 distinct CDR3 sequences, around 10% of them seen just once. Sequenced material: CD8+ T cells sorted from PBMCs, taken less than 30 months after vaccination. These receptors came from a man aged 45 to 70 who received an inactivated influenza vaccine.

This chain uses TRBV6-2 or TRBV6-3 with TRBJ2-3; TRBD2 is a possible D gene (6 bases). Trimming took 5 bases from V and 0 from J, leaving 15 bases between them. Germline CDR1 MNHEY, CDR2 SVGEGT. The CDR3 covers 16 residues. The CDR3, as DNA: TGTGCCAGCAGTCCCTCCCGCGGGATCAGCACAGATACGCAGTATTTT. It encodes CASSPSRGISTDTQYF.

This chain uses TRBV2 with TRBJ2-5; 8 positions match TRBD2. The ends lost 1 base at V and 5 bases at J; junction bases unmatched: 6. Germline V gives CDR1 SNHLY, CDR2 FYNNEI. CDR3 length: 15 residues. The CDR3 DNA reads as TGTGCCAGCAGTGAAGTAACGGGGGGGCCGGAGACCCAGTACTTC. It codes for CASSEVTGGPETQYF.

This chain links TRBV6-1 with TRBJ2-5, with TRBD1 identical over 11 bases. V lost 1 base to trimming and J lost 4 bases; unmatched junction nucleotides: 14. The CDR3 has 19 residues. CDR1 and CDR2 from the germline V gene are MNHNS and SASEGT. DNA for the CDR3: TGTGCCAGCAGTGAAGATAGGCTCCTGGACAGGGGGCAGGGAGAGACCCAGTACTTC. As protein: CASSEDRLLDRGQGETQYF.

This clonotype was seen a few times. CDR3 coding DNA: TGTGCCAGCAGTGAAACCCTCGGTGGCTACACCTTC. Amino acids: CASSETLGGYTF. This chain joins TRBV2 and TRBJ1-2, with unresolved D. V lost 2 bases to trimming and J lost 7 bases, with 8 bases between them. The germline V gene has CDR1 SNHLY and CDR2 FYNNEI. This CDR3 comprises 12 residues. Full variable domain (missing parts from reference TRBV2 and TRBJ1-2): EPEVTQTPSHQVTQMGQEVILRCVPISNHLYFYWYRQILGQKVEFLVSFYNNEISEKSEIFDDQFSVERPDGSNFTLKIRSTKLEDSAMYFCASSETLGGYTFGSGTRLTVV.

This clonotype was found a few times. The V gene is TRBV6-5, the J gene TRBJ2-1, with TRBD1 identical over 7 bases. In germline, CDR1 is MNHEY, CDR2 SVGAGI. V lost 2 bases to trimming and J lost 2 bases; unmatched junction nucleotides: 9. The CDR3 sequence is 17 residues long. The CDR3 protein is CASSYPIDREPYNEQFF. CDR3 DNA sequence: TGTGCCAGCAGTTACCCAATAGACAGGGAACCCTACAATGAGCAGTTCTTC.

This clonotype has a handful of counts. This CDR3 reads CASSQVPGQGSDEQYF. The CDR3 region has the DNA TGCGCCAGCAGCCAAGTTCCGGGACAGGGTTCCGACGAGCAGTACTTC. The J gene is TRBJ2-7, the V gene TRBV4-1, with 9 nucleotides matching TRBD1. From germline, CDR1 is MGHRA and CDR2 YSYEKL. The V gene end was trimmed by 1 base and the J gene end by 5 bases; junction bases not matched to a gene: 9. The CDR3 totals 16 residues.

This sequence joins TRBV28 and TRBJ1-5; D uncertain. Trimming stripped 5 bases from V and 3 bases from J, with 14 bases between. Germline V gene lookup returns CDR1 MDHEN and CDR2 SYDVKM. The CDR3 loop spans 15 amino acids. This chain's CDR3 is CASSLRGVDNQPQHF. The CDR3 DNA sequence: TGTGCCAGCAGTCTCCGTGGTGTAGACAATCAGCCCCAGCATTTT.

This CDR3 is CASSLVPGEQYF. The CDR3 DNA follows: TGTGCCAGCAGTTTAGTCCCGGGCGAGCAGTACTTC. This chain joins TRBV12-3 or TRBV12-4 and TRBJ2-7, with no clear D. This CDR3 region has 12 residues. The germline V and J ends were trimmed by 1 base and 6 bases, with 7 bases remaining between them.

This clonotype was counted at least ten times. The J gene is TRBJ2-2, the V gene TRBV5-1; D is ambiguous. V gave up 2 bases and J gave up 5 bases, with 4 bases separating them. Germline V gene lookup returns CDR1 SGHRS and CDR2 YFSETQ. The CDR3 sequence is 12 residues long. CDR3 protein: CASSLHTGELFF. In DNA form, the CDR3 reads TGCGCCAGCAGCTTACATACCGGGGAGCTGTTTTTT. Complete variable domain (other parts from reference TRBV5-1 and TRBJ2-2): KAGVTQTPRYLIKTRGQQVTLSCSPISGHRSVSWYQQTPGQGLQFLFEYFSETQRNKGNFPGRFSGRQFSNSRSEMNVSTLELGDSALYLCASSLHTGELFFGEGSRLTVL.

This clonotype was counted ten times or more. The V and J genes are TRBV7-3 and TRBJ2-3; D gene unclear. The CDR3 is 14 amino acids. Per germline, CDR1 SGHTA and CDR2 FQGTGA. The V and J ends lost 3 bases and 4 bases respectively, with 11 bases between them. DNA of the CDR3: TGTGCCAGCAGCTTCTCAGGATTGGCAGATACGCAGTATTTT. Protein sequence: CASSFSGLADTQYF.

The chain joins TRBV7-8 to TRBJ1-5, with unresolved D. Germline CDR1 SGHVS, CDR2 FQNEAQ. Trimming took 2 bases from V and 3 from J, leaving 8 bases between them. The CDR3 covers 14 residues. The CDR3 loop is CASSLREDNQPQHF. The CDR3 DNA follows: TGTGCCAGCAGCTTAAGGGAGGACAATCAGCCCCAGCATTTT.

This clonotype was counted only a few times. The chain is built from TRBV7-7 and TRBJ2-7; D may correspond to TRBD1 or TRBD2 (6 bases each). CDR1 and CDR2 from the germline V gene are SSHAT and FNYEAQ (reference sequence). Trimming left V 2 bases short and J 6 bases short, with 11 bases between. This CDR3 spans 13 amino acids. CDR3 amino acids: CASSLSEGGEQYF. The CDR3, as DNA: TGTGCCAGCAGCTTATCCGAGGGGGGCGAGCAGTACTTC.

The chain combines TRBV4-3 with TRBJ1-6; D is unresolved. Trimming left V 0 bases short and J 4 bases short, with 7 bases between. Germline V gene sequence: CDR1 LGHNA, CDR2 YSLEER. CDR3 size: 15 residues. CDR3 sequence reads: CASSQDFGYNSPLHF. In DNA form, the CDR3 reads TGCGCCAGCAGCCAAGATTTTGGGTATAATTCACCCCTCCACTTT.

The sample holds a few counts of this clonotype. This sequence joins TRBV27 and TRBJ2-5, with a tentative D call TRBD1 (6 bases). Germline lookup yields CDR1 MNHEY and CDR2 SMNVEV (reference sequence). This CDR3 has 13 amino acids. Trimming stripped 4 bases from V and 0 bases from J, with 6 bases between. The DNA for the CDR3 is TGTGCCAGCAGTTACAGGGACCAAGAGACCCAGTACTTC. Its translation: CASSYRDQETQYF.

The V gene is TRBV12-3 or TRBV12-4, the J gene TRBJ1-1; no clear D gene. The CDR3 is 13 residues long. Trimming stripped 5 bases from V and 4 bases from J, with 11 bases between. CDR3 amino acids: CASSHGLTTEAFF. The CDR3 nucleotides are TGTGCCAGCAGTCATGGACTGACCACTGAAGCTTTCTTT.

For the CDR3, the DNA is TGCAGTGCCAGCGGTTATTCGGGGTTTGCCAAAAACATTCAGTACTTC. It is translated as CSASGYSGFAKNIQYF. The V gene is TRBV20-1, the J gene TRBJ2-4; possible D gene TRBD2, 5 bases. Trimming shortened V by 6 bases and J by 1 base, and 19 bases separated the two germline ends. The V gene's germline CDR1 is DFQATT and CDR2 SNEGSKA (reference sequence). The CDR3 is 16 amino acids.

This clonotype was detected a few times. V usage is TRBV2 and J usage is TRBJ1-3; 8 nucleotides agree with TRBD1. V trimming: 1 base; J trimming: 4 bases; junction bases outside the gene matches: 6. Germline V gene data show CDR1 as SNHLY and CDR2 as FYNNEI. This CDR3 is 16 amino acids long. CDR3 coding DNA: TGTGCCAGCAGTGAAGGGCAGACAGGGGACGGAAACACCATATATTTT. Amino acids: CASSEGQTGDGNTIYF.

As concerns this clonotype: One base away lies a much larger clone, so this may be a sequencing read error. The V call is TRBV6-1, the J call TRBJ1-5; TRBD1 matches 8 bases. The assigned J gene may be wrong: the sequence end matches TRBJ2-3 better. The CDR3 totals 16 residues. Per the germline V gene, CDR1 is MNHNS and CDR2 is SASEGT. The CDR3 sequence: CASSPGQGTNNQPQYF. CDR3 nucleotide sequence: TGTGCCAGCAGTCCTGGACAGGGTACAAACAATCAGCCCCAGTATTTT.

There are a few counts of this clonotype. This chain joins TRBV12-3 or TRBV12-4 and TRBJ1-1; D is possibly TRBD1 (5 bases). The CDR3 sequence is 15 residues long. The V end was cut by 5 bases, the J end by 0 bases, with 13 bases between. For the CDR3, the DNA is TGTGCCAGCAGTCCCCCGGGACCCATGAACACTGAAGCTTTCTTT. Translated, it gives CASSPPGPMNTEAFF.